The rows below give T cell receptor beta chains drawn from one sample of a study of cytomegalovirus exposure and HLA in healthy donors. TCRdb's copy holds only in-frame clones and misses some; the assay was immunoSEQ multiplex PCR. The sample contains approximately 110,000 clones, about 70% of which appear only once. Sequencing used PBMCs. Receptor source: a man aged 50-60 years in good health and CMV-seropositive. Both conserved end residues are part of each CDR3. The D gene is left open where the match is weak. Clone size appears in some rows only: once, few, many, or a class for an expanded clone.

d_call: NA
clone_size: NA
j_call: TRBJ1-6
v_call: TRBV11-2
cdr3_aa: CASSLDLGGYSPLHF
cdr3_nt: TGTGCCAGCAGCTTAGACCTCGGTGGTTATTCACCCCTCCACTTT

d_call: NA
clone_size: NA
j_call: TRBJ1-2
v_call: TRBV9
cdr3_aa: CASSVDKFNYGYTF
cdr3_nt: TGTGCCAGCAGCGTAGACAAGTTCAACTATGGCTACACCTTC

d_call: TRBD1
clone_size: NA
j_call: TRBJ2-3
v_call: TRBV2
cdr3_aa: CASKGYGTGGAFGTDTQYF
cdr3_nt: TGTGCCAGCAAAGGGTACGGGACAGGGGGCGCCTTTGGCACAGATACGCAGTATTTT

d_call: TRBD2
clone_size: NA
j_call: TRBJ2-1
v_call: TRBV5-1
cdr3_aa: CASSSSWTSGVPGDEQFF
cdr3_nt: TGCGCCAGCAGTTCTTCATGGACTAGCGGGGTTCCGGGGGATGAGCAGTTCTTC

d_call: NA
clone_size: NA
j_call: TRBJ1-3
v_call: TRBV23-1
cdr3_aa: CASPLGGGGNTIYF
cdr3_nt: TGCGCCAGCCCTCTGGGGGGTGGGGGAAACACCATATATTTT

d_call: NA
clone_size: NA
j_call: TRBJ1-2
v_call: TRBV5-1
cdr3_aa: CASSLVGENGYTF
cdr3_nt: TGCGCCAGCAGCTTGGTCGGGGAAAATGGCTACACCTTC

d_call: TRBD2
clone_size: once
j_call: TRBJ2-3
v_call: TRBV18
cdr3_aa: CASSPGRGSDTQYF
cdr3_nt: TGTGCCAGCTCACCAGGGAGGGGCTCAGATACGCAGTATTTT

d_call: NA
clone_size: NA
j_call: TRBJ2-7
v_call: TRBV29-1
cdr3_aa: CSARAGLWEQYF
cdr3_nt: TGCAGCGCTCGAGCGGGCCTCTGGGAGCAGTACTTC

d_call: NA
clone_size: NA
j_call: TRBJ1-1
v_call: TRBV9
cdr3_aa: CASSVGVQEPPYTEAFF
cdr3_nt: TGTGCCAGCAGCGTAGGGGTTCAGGAACCCCCGTACACTGAAGCTTTCTTT

d_call: NA
clone_size: NA
j_call: TRBJ1-2
v_call: TRBV4-1
cdr3_aa: CASSQGYRTNYGYTF
cdr3_nt: TGCGCCAGCAGCCAAGGTTACAGAACTAACTATGGCTACACCTTC

d_call: NA
clone_size: NA
j_call: TRBJ1-2
v_call: TRBV18
cdr3_aa: CASSPGGDYGYTF
cdr3_nt: TGTGCCAGCTCACCGGGGGGGGACTATGGCTACACCTTC

d_call: TRBD1
clone_size: NA
j_call: TRBJ1-5
v_call: TRBV5-3
cdr3_aa: CARSWKQGEDQPQHF
cdr3_nt: TGTGCCAGAAGCTGGAAACAGGGGGAAGATCAGCCCCAGCATTTT

d_call: NA
clone_size: once
j_call: TRBJ2-7
v_call: TRBV30
cdr3_aa: CAWAQRSEQYF
cdr3_nt: TGTGCCTGGGCTCAACGTAGCGAGCAGTACTTC

d_call: NA
clone_size: NA
j_call: TRBJ2-5
v_call: TRBV19
cdr3_aa: CASSITPRETQYF
cdr3_nt: TGTGCCAGTAGTATAACTCCTAGAGAGACCCAGTACTTC

d_call: NA
clone_size: NA
j_call: TRBJ1-1
v_call: TRBV14
cdr3_aa: CASSPIFGGYTEAFF
cdr3_nt: TGTGCCAGCAGCCCGATATTCGGCGGGTACACTGAGGCTTTCTTT

d_call: NA
clone_size: NA
j_call: TRBJ1-1
v_call: TRBV29-1
cdr3_aa: CSGYLYRGTEAFF
cdr3_nt: TGCAGCGGATATCTTTATAGAGGGACTGAAGCTTTCTTT

d_call: NA
clone_size: NA
j_call: TRBJ1-5
v_call: TRBV2
cdr3_aa: CASGSSAGNQPQHF
cdr3_nt: TGTGCCAGCGGGTCCTCAGCGGGCAATCAGCCCCAGCATTTT

d_call: TRBD2
clone_size: once
j_call: TRBJ2-3
v_call: TRBV2
cdr3_aa: CASSELRSGDGTSTDTQYF
cdr3_nt: TGTGCCAGCAGTGAATTAAGGAGCGGGGATGGTACTAGCACAGATACGCAGTATTTT

d_call: NA
clone_size: NA
j_call: TRBJ1-4
v_call: TRBV27
cdr3_aa: CASSAIRDAEKLFF
cdr3_nt: TGTGCCAGCAGCGCTATCCGGGATGCTGAAAAACTGTTTTTT

d_call: NA
clone_size: NA
j_call: TRBJ1-1
v_call: TRBV5-5
cdr3_aa: CASSLGWGGRNTEAFF
cdr3_nt: TGTGCCAGCAGCTTGGGGTGGGGAGGGAGGAACACTGAAGCTTTCTTT